The rows below give T cell receptor beta chains drawn from one sample of a study of T cells in narcolepsy. The protocol was immunoSEQ multiplex PCR, while the TCRdb copy is restricted to in-frame clones and leaves out a portion. The sample records 20,000 to 25,000 clones, about 91% being singletons. The specimen sequenced was CD45RA- memory CD4+ T cells from PBMCs. The receptors here all came from a human donor with narcolepsy. Both conserved end residues are part of each CDR3. The D gene is left open where the match is weak. Some rows mark clone size as missing; the rest say once, few, many or name a class of expanded clone.

J gene	V gene	CDR3 length	clone size	D gene	CDR3 protein	CDR3 DNA
TRBJ2-6	TRBV5-6	17	NA	NA	CASSLKPGKAGANVLTF	TGTGCCAGCAGCTTGAAGCCAGGGAAAGCTGGGGCCAACGTCCTGACTTTC
TRBJ2-5	TRBV27	16	NA	NA	CASSFSRVGAKETQYF	TGTGCCAGCAGTTTCTCTAGGGTTGGGGCTAAAGAGACCCAGTACTTC
TRBJ2-7	TRBV7-9	15	NA	TRBD2	CASSLSGGRSYEQYF	TGTGCCAGCAGCTTAAGCGGGGGACGCTCCTACGAGCAGTACTTC
TRBJ2-7	TRBV7-9	14	NA	NA	CASSPRSRAYEQYF	TGTGCCAGCAGCCCCCGCAGCCGTGCCTACGAGCAGTACTTC
TRBJ1-4	TRBV19	12	NA	NA	CASSIWPEKLFF	TGTGCCAGTAGTATTTGGCCTGAAAAACTGTTTTTT
TRBJ1-5	TRBV7-6	14	NA	NA	CASSLTQGNQPQHF	TGTGCCAGCAGCTTAACCCAGGGGAATCAGCCCCAGCATTTT
TRBJ2-3	TRBV6-6	14	NA	NA	CASSSTGLTDTQYF	TGTGCCAGCAGTTCCACAGGGTTGACAGATACGCAGTATTTT
TRBJ2-5	TRBV27	15	NA	TRBD1	CASRGQFSAAETQYF	TGTGCCAGCAGGGGACAGTTTTCGGCGGCTGAGACCCAGTACTTC
TRBJ2-5	TRBV4-1	12	NA	NA	CASSQDYSAVYF	TGCGCCAGCAGCCAAGATTATAGTGCGGTTTACTTC
TRBJ1-1	TRBV28	16	NA	TRBD1	CASSFRGTGMNTEAFF	TGTGCCAGCAGTTTTCGGGGGACAGGTATGAACACTGAAGCTTTCTTT
TRBJ2-7	TRBV30	14	once	NA	CAWSVGGTSYEQYF	TGTGCCTGGAGTGTAGGGGGGACCTCCTACGAGCAGTACTTC
TRBJ2-1	TRBV5-1	13	NA	TRBD1	CASSSQGLPRQFF	TGCGCCAGCAGCTCACAGGGGCTCCCGAGACAGTTCTTC
TRBJ1-3	TRBV28	15	NA	NA	CASTGVAGRGNTIYF	TGTGCCAGCACGGGGGTGGCCGGGAGAGGAAACACCATATATTTT
TRBJ2-7	TRBV6-5	14	NA	TRBD2	CASSFLRSGSEQYF	TGTGCCAGCAGTTTTTTAAGGAGCGGGAGCGAGCAGTACTTC
TRBJ1-1	TRBV19	12	NA	TRBD1	CASTPDRGEAFF	TGTGCCAGTACCCCGGACAGGGGTGAAGCTTTCTTT
TRBJ2-5	TRBV13	14	NA	NA	CASSLIGQTETQYF	TGTGCCAGCAGCTTAATAGGCCAGACAGAGACCCAGTACTTC
TRBJ1-5	TRBV4-3	13	once	NA	CASSRPSNQPQHF	TGCGCCAGCAGCCGACCTAGCAATCAGCCCCAGCATTTT
TRBJ1-2	TRBV28	13	few	NA	CASSADKYYGYTF	TGTGCCAGCAGTGCGGACAAGTACTATGGCTACACCTTC
TRBJ2-6	TRBV2	23	NA	TRBD2	CASSETTSQRLAGVTSGANVLTF	TGTGCCAGCAGTGAAACAACGTCCCAGAGACTAGCGGGAGTAACCTCTGGGGCCAACGTCCTGACTTTC
TRBJ2-7	TRBV20-1	10	NA	NA	CSAKSNEQYF	TGCAGTGCTAAGTCTAACGAGCAGTACTTC
TRBJ1-1	TRBV19	14	NA	NA	CASNSPGMNTEAFF	TGTGCCAGTAACTCCCCGGGGATGAACACTGAAGCTTTCTTT
TRBJ1-1	TRBV7-6	13	NA	NA	CASSLRRGTEAFF	TGTGCCAGCAGCTTAAGGAGGGGGACTGAAGCTTTCTTT
TRBJ2-2	TRBV7-2	12	NA	NA	CASSISTGELFF	TGTGCCAGCAGCATCAGCACCGGGGAGCTGTTTTTT
TRBJ2-1	TRBV18	15	NA	TRBD2	CASSPLADPYNEQFF	TGTGCCAGCTCACCGCTAGCGGACCCCTACAATGAGCAGTTCTTC
TRBJ1-6	TRBV7-2	15	once	TRBD1	CASSSETGANSPLHF	TGTGCCAGCAGCAGTGAGACAGGGGCAAATTCACCCCTCCACTTT
TRBJ2-7	TRBV7-9	11	NA	NA	CASSLVGEKYF	TGTGCCAGCAGCTTAGTTGGGGAGAAGTACTTC
TRBJ1-1	TRBV15	13	NA	TRBD1	CATRGRGLTEAFF	TGTGCCACCAGGGGCAGGGGGCTGACTGAAGCTTTCTTT
TRBJ2-7	TRBV7-2	16	NA	TRBD2	CASTERRASGTAEQYF	TGTGCCAGCACGGAAAGAAGGGCTAGCGGGACGGCCGAGCAGTACTTC
TRBJ1-1	TRBV6-6	13	NA	NA	CASKIDGNTEAFF	TGTGCCAGCAAAATTGACGGCAACACTGAAGCTTTCTTT
TRBJ1-1	TRBV14	19	few	TRBD1	CASSQDRYRTGFENTEAFF	TGTGCCAGCAGCCAAGATCGGTATAGGACAGGGTTTGAGAACACTGAAGCTTTCTTT
TRBJ2-2	TRBV7-2	18	NA	NA	CASRPPGDPIKNTGELFF	TGTGCCAGCAGACCTCCGGGAGACCCAATTAAGAACACCGGGGAGCTGTTTTTT
TRBJ2-5	TRBV7-9	18	NA	TRBD1	CASSLAIPLRQGGETQYF	TGTGCCAGCAGCTTAGCCATCCCCCTCAGACAGGGCGGAGAGACCCAGTACTTC
TRBJ2-5	TRBV5-6	15	NA	TRBD1	CASSLGGQGGETQYF	TGTGCCAGCAGCTTGGGGGGACAGGGCGGAGAGACCCAGTACTTC
TRBJ2-2	TRBV18	14	NA	NA	CASSPGSNTGELFF	TGTGCCAGCTCGCCGGGGTCCAACACCGGGGAGCTGTTTTTT
TRBJ1-1	TRBV18	16	NA	NA	CASSPRLGGMNTEAFF	TGTGCCAGCTCACCACGTCTGGGAGGGATGAACACTGAAGCTTTCTTT
TRBJ2-6	TRBV10-3	17	NA	NA	CAISGGNRGSGANVLTF	TGTGCCATCAGTGGGGGGAACAGAGGCTCTGGGGCCAACGTCCTGACTTTC
TRBJ2-7	TRBV7-6	15	NA	TRBD2	CASSPWTSGRDEQYF	TGTGCCAGCAGCCCCTGGACTAGCGGGAGAGATGAGCAGTACTTC
TRBJ1-4	TRBV7-2	15	NA	TRBD1	CASSSPGQGGEKLFF	TGTGCCAGCAGCTCCCCGGGACAGGGGGGTGAAAAACTGTTTTTT
TRBJ2-2	TRBV19	12	NA	NA	CASSADLGELFF	TGTGCCAGTAGTGCGGATTTAGGGGAGCTGTTTTTT
TRBJ2-2	TRBV9	16	NA	TRBD2	CASSVASGSYTGELFF	TGTGCCAGCAGCGTAGCAAGCGGGAGCTACACCGGGGAGCTGTTTTTT
TRBJ2-7	TRBV6-5	16	once	NA	CASSYSVASDSYEQYF	TGTGCCAGCAGTTACTCGGTCGCTAGCGACTCCTACGAGCAGTACTTC
TRBJ1-2	TRBV10-3	16	NA	TRBD1	CAISDQTGDLNYGYTF	TGTGCCATCAGTGATCAGACAGGGGACCTTAACTATGGCTACACCTTC
TRBJ2-5	TRBV5-4	13	NA	NA	CASSRDVQETQYF	TGTGCCAGCAGCCGAGACGTACAAGAGACCCAGTACTTC
TRBJ1-2	TRBV7-9	13	NA	NA	CASSPRGLNGYTF	TGTGCCAGCAGCCCGCGGGGTCTGAATGGCTACACCTTC
TRBJ2-3	TRBV7-6	18	NA	TRBD1	CASSTTSGTGISTDTQYF	TGTGCCAGCAGCACCACCTCCGGGACAGGGATCAGCACAGATACGCAGTATTTT
TRBJ2-1	TRBV6-4	15	once	TRBD2	CASSDLAGGSNEQFF	TGTGCCAGCAGTGATTTAGCGGGAGGGTCTAATGAGCAGTTCTTC
TRBJ1-2	TRBV16	13	NA	NA	CASSQPGLLFVSF	TGTGCCAGCAGCCAACCAGGACTGCTTTTTGTCTCCTTC
TRBJ1-5	TRBV20-1	11	NA	NA	CSARGDQPQHF	TGCAGTGCAAGGGGGGATCAGCCCCAGCATTTT
TRBJ1-3	TRBV5-1	17	NA	NA	CASSLTLAGASGNTIYF	TGCGCCAGCAGCCTTACTCTAGCGGGGGCCTCTGGAAACACCATATATTTT
TRBJ1-2	TRBV5-1	14	NA	TRBD1	CASRPGTGSYGYTF	TGCGCCAGCAGGCCCGGGACAGGGAGCTATGGCTACACCTTC
TRBJ1-3	TRBV10-3	12	NA	NA	CATQGSGNTIYF	TGTGCCACCCAGGGGAGTGGAAACACCATATATTTT
TRBJ2-7	TRBV7-2	14	NA	TRBD1	CASSHVKGAYEQYF	TGTGCCAGCAGCCACGTGAAGGGGGCTTACGAGCAGTACTTC
TRBJ2-1	TRBV7-7	15	NA	TRBD2	CASSPWREGSGEQFF	TGTGCTAGCAGCCCGTGGCGGGAGGGTTCGGGTGAGCAGTTCTTC
TRBJ1-5	TRBV5-8	15	NA	TRBD1	CASSPGTVGNQPQHF	TGTGCCAGCAGCCCCGGGACAGTGGGCAATCAGCCCCAGCATTTT
TRBJ2-7	TRBV19	13	NA	TRBD1	CASRRGQGDEQYF	TGTGCCAGTAGGAGGGGACAGGGGGACGAGCAGTACTTC
TRBJ1-2	TRBV5-6	18	NA	TRBD1	CASSSRDRQFATNYGYTF	TGTGCCAGCAGCAGCCGGGACAGGCAATTTGCTACTAACTATGGCTACACCTTC
TRBJ2-7	TRBV6-6	16	NA	TRBD2	CASSSASSGSTYEQYF	TGTGCCAGCAGTTCCGCTTCTAGCGGGAGTACGTACGAGCAGTACTTC
TRBJ2-1	TRBV9	15	NA	NA	CASSPTRRSYNEQFF	TGTGCCAGCAGCCCGACTAGGCGATCCTACAATGAGCAGTTCTTC
TRBJ2-5	TRBV18	13	NA	NA	CASSTGLEETQYF	TGTGCCAGCTCAACCGGACTGGAAGAGACCCAGTACTTC
TRBJ2-7	TRBV18	13	NA	NA	CASSPLGGYEQYF	TGTGCCAGCTCACCCCTCGGGGGCTACGAGCAGTACTTC